These T cell receptor beta chains were read from a single sample in a study of blood T cell repertoires in COVID-19. TCRdb's copy holds only in-frame clones and misses some; the assay was immunoSEQ multiplex PCR. The sample contains around 110,000 clones, less than 95% of which appear only once. Specimen: peripheral blood. Every receptor here comes from a human donor with active COVID-19. The donor label of this sample is uncertain. The CDR3 runs from the conserved cysteine through the conserved F or W. A D gene is named only where the DNA matches it firmly.

CDR3: CASSVDRVRDEQYF
DNA: TGTGCCAGCAGCGTAGACAGGGTTCGAGACGAGCAGTACTTC
D: NA
V: TRBV9
J: TRBJ2-7

CDR3: CASYHPQVGNTIYF
DNA: TGTGCCAGCTATCACCCTCAGGTTGGAAACACCATATATTTT
D: NA
V: TRBV28
J: TRBJ1-3

CDR3: CATNKDRGSSGANVLTF
DNA: TGTGCCACCAACAAGGACAGGGGGAGCTCTGGGGCCAACGTCCTGACTTTC
D: TRBD1
V: TRBV15
J: TRBJ2-6

CDR3: CASSVRGGDGEKLFF
DNA: TGTGCCAGCAGCGTTCGGGGGGGTGACGGTGAAAAACTGTTTTTT
D: NA
V: TRBV9
J: TRBJ1-4

CDR3: CASSPNRGQTTEAFF
DNA: TGTGCCAGCAGCCCAAACAGGGGTCAGACCACTGAAGCTTTCTTT
D: TRBD1
V: TRBV7-9
J: TRBJ1-1

CDR3: CAISETGLNQGETQYF
DNA: TGTGCCATCAGTGAAACGGGACTAAACCAGGGGGAGACCCAGTACTTC
D: NA
V: TRBV10-3
J: TRBJ2-5

CDR3: CAWGWGGGNTEAFF
DNA: TGTGCCTGGGGCTGGGGAGGGGGGAACACTGAAGCTTTCTTT
D: NA
V: TRBV30
J: TRBJ1-1

CDR3: CASSRTGGARSANYGYTF
DNA: TGTGCCAGCAGCCGGACAGGGGGCGCGAGAAGCGCTAACTATGGCTACACCTTC
D: TRBD1
V: TRBV5-4
J: TRBJ1-2

CDR3: CASSPLDLAGINNEQFF
DNA: TGTGCCAGCAGTCCCTTGGACCTAGCGGGGATTAACAATGAGCAGTTCTTC
D: TRBD2
V: TRBV27
J: TRBJ2-1

CDR3: CASSITGGVYEQYF
DNA: TGTGCCAGTAGTATAACAGGGGGCGTCTACGAGCAGTACTTC
D: TRBD1
V: TRBV19
J: TRBJ2-7

CDR3: CASSETGTPNTEAFF
DNA: TGTGCCAGCAGCGAAACCGGGACACCGAACACTGAAGCTTTCTTT
D: NA
V: TRBV27
J: TRBJ1-1

CDR3: CSVEGLTGNTEAFF
DNA: TGCAGCGTCGAGGGATTGACAGGCAACACTGAAGCTTTCTTT
D: NA
V: TRBV29-1
J: TRBJ1-1

CDR3: CASSVATNTEAFF
DNA: TGTGCCAGCAGCGTGGCCACGAACACTGAAGCTTTCTTT
D: NA
V: TRBV7-6
J: TRBJ1-1

CDR3: CASSRAGLDGGEQYF
DNA: TGTGCCAGCAGCCGAGCCGGACTAGACGGGGGCGAGCAGTACTTC
D: TRBD2
V: TRBV7-8
J: TRBJ2-7

CDR3: CASSLLAGGLSDTQYF
DNA: TGCGCCAGCAGCCTCTTAGCGGGGGGGCTTTCAGATACGCAGTATTTT
D: TRBD2
V: TRBV5-1
J: TRBJ2-3

CDR3: CAWRGQGSYGYTF
DNA: TGTGCCTGGAGGGGACAGGGGAGCTATGGCTACACCTTC
D: TRBD1
V: TRBV30
J: TRBJ1-2